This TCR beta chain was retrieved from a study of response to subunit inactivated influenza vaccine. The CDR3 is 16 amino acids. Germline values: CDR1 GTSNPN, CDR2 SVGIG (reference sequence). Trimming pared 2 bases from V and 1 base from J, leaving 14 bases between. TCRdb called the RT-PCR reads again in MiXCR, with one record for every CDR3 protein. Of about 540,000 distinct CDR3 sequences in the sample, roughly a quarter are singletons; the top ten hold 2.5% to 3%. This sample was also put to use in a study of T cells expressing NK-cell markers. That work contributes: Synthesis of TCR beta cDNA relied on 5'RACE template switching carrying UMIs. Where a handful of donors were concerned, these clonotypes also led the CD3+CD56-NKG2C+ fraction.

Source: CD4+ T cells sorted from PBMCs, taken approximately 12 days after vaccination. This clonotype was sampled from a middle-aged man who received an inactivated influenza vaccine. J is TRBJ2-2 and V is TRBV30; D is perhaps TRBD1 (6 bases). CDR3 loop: CAWSTQGRLNTGELFF. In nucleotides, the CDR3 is TGTGCCTGGAGTACCCAGGGGCGATTGAACACCGGGGAGCTGTTTTTT. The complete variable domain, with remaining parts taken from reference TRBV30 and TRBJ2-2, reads SQTIHQWPATLVQPVGSPLSLECTVEGTSNPNLYWYRQAAGRGLQLLFYSVGIGQISSEVPQNLSASRPQDRQFILSSKKLLLSDSGFYLCAWSTQGRLNTGELFFGEGSRLTVL.